These T cell receptor beta chains were read from a single sample in a study of beta chain features in type 1 diabetes. Data came from immunoSEQ multiplex PCR; TCRdb stores just in-frame clones and leaves some out. The repertoire consists of some 660,000 clones, with more than 12% occurring once and the leading ten covering roughly 0.04%. The sequencing sample was made of naive CD4+ T cells from blood. The receptors stem from a young man with type 1 diabetes. Both conserved end residues are part of each CDR3. The D gene is left open where the match is weak. Only part of the rows carry a size: once, few, many, or a class if the clone is expanded.

V	length	size	J	D	CDR3	DNA
TRBV11-1	15	-	TRBJ2-1	-	CASSLTASRYNEQFF	TGTGCCAGCAGCTTAACTGCCTCGAGGTACAATGAGCAGTTCTTC
TRBV29-1	13	-	TRBJ1-1	-	CSVLGYLNTEAFF	TGCAGCGTCCTTGGGTACCTGAACACTGAAGCTTTCTTT
TRBV15	15	few	TRBJ1-2	TRBD1	CATSRDPGTGEGYTF	TGTGCCACCAGCAGAGATCCTGGGACAGGGGAGGGCTACACCTTC
TRBV5-1	14	-	TRBJ1-1	TRBD1	CASSSGQVDTEAFF	TGCGCCAGCAGCTCAGGACAGGTTGACACTGAAGCTTTCTTT
TRBV30	13	-	TRBJ2-3	TRBD2	CAWSTSGADTQYF	TGTGCCTGGAGTACTAGCGGGGCAGATACGCAGTATTTT
TRBV15	17	few	TRBJ2-2	-	CATTPGEGSKNTGELFF	TGTGCCACCACCCCCGGCGAGGGCAGTAAAAACACCGGGGAGCTGTTTTTT
TRBV7-2	17	-	TRBJ2-2	TRBD2	CASSLRLAGVNTGELFF	TGTGCCAGCAGCTTACGACTAGCGGGCGTGAACACCGGGGAGCTGTTTTTT
TRBV7-2	14	-	TRBJ1-2	TRBD1	CASSREGALYGYTF	TGTGCCAGCAGCCGAGAGGGGGCTCTCTATGGCTACACCTTC
TRBV23-1	14	-	TRBJ2-7	-	CASSQFGDSYEQYF	TGCGCCAGCAGTCAATTCGGCGATTCCTACGAGCAGTACTTC
TRBV21-1	15	-	TRBJ2-1	-	CASSETSGANNEQFF	TGTGCCAGCAGCGAGACTAGCGGGGCCAACAATGAGCAGTTCTTC
TRBV7-3	12	-	TRBJ2-3	-	CASSPLAGTQYF	TGTGCCAGCAGTCCGTTGGCGGGCACGCAGTATTTT
TRBV9	15	few	TRBJ2-1	TRBD2	CASSVGTSGSYEQFF	TGTGCCAGCAGCGTAGGGACTAGCGGGAGTTATGAGCAGTTCTTC
TRBV30	11	-	TRBJ2-1	-	CAWTGYNEQFF	TGTGCCTGGACTGGCTACAATGAGCAGTTCTTC
TRBV30	12	-	TRBJ1-5	-	CAWQQGNQPQHF	TGTGCCTGGCAACAGGGAAATCAGCCCCAGCATTTT
TRBV4-2	15	-	TRBJ2-1	TRBD1	CASRPTGPSYNEQFF	TGTGCCAGCAGACCGACAGGGCCTTCCTACAATGAGCAGTTCTTC
TRBV6-5	14	-	TRBJ1-2	TRBD1	CASRWGQGDYGYTF	TGTGCCAGCAGGTGGGGACAGGGCGACTATGGCTACACCTTC
TRBV27	14	-	TRBJ2-3	-	CASGPFRAPDTQYF	TGTGCCAGCGGACCTTTTAGGGCGCCAGATACGCAGTATTTT
TRBV13	17	few	TRBJ2-1	TRBD2	CASSLVGLAGGYNEQFF	TGTGCCAGCAGCTTAGTTGGCCTAGCGGGAGGGTACAATGAGCAGTTCTTC
TRBV30	11	few	TRBJ2-1	-	CAWSRDREQFF	TGTGCCTGGAGTCGAGACAGAGAGCAGTTCTTC
TRBV5-4	13	few	TRBJ2-7	-	CASSLREAGEQYF	TGTGCCAGCAGCTTGAGGGAGGCTGGCGAGCAGTACTTC
TRBV7-9	15	few	TRBJ2-7	-	CASSLGRTTLDEQYF	TGTGCCAGCAGCTTAGGACGGACCACCCTTGACGAGCAGTACTTC
TRBV30	13	-	TRBJ1-2	TRBD1	CAQNRGRDYGYTF	TGTGCCCAGAACAGGGGGCGCGACTATGGCTACACCTTC
TRBV5-4	17	-	TRBJ1-2	-	CASSPAAPLQGYYGYTF	TGTGCCAGCAGCCCCGCGGCGCCTCTACAGGGATACTATGGCTACACCTTC
TRBV5-1	15	-	TRBJ2-1	TRBD2	CASSLQGTSSNEQFF	TGCGCCAGCAGCCTACAAGGGACTAGCAGCAATGAGCAGTTCTTC
TRBV18	15	-	TRBJ2-1	-	CASSPTSGGMNEQFF	TGTGCCAGCTCACCTACTAGTGGCGGAATGAATGAGCAGTTCTTC
TRBV7-2	16	few	TRBJ1-3	TRBD1	CASSPRQGNSGNTIYF	TGTGCCAGCAGCCCCAGACAGGGCAACTCTGGAAACACCATATATTTT
TRBV28	19	-	TRBJ2-6	-	CASSFPFGQPNSGANVLTF	TGTGCCAGCAGTTTTCCCTTTGGGCAGCCCAACTCTGGGGCCAACGTCCTGACTTTC
TRBV27	15	few	TRBJ2-7	TRBD2	CASRSASGSPREQYF	TGTGCCAGCAGATCGGCTAGCGGGAGCCCACGCGAGCAGTACTTC
TRBV30	14	-	TRBJ1-4	-	CAWKGQATNEKLFF	TGTGCCTGGAAAGGGCAGGCAACTAATGAAAAACTGTTTTTT
TRBV7-2	12	-	TRBJ2-7	-	CASSFSVYEQYF	TGTGCCAGCAGCTTTTCGGTCTACGAGCAGTACTTC
TRBV5-1	16	few	TRBJ2-1	-	CASSFPPGPSYNEQFF	TGCGCCAGCAGCTTCCCACCGGGCCCCTCCTACAATGAGCAGTTCTTC
TRBV29-1	15	-	TRBJ1-1	-	CSVGQKMVMNTEAFF	TGCAGCGTTGGACAAAAGATGGTAATGAACACTGAAGCTTTCTTT
TRBV4-1	16	few	TRBJ2-1	-	CASSQVLEPSYNEQFF	TGCGCCAGCAGCCAAGTGTTGGAACCATCTTACAATGAGCAGTTCTTC
TRBV5-1	14	-	TRBJ2-7	-	CASSQADPEERQYF	TGCGCCAGCAGCCAGGCGGACCCGGAGGAGAGGCAGTACTTC
TRBV30	15	-	TRBJ1-6	-	CAWSEAGSHNSPLHF	TGTGCCTGGAGTGAGGCAGGGTCACACAATTCACCCCTCCACTTT
TRBV29-1	13	-	TRBJ1-1	-	CSVRVSRHTEAFF	TGCAGCGTGCGCGTCAGCCGGCACACTGAAGCTTTCTTT
TRBV11-2	15	-	TRBJ2-3	-	CASSQVGGATDTQYF	TGTGCCAGCAGCCAGGTCGGCGGGGCAACAGATACGCAGTATTTT
TRBV5-1	15	-	TRBJ1-2	-	CASSLGSSLLYGYTF	TGCGCCAGCAGCTTGGGTAGTTCTCTTTTATATGGCTACACCTTC
TRBV29-1	15	few	TRBJ2-4	-	CSVEDLQEGGNIQYF	TGCAGCGTTGAAGACCTCCAGGAAGGGGGAAACATTCAGTACTTC
TRBV7-9	13	few	TRBJ2-5	-	CASSFDRQETQYF	TGTGCTAGCAGCTTTGACAGGCAAGAGACCCAGTACTTC
TRBV5-1	12	few	TRBJ2-3	-	CASSPQLDTQYF	TGCGCCAGCAGCCCCCAGCTAGATACGCAGTATTTT
TRBV18	13	few	TRBJ2-1	TRBD1	CASSGDRNNEQFF	TGTGCCAGCTCAGGGGACAGAAACAATGAGCAGTTCTTC
TRBV5-1	16	few	TRBJ2-1	TRBD2	CASSTPTSGDVNEQFF	TGCGCCAGCAGCACTCCGACTAGCGGGGACGTAAATGAGCAGTTCTTC
TRBV28	12	-	TRBJ1-5	-	CATAGGNQPQHF	TGTGCCACCGCGGGTGGCAATCAGCCCCAGCATTTT
TRBV7-9	16	few	TRBJ1-4	TRBD1	CASSPGWTGQNEKLFF	TGTGCCAGCAGCCCGGGGTGGACAGGGCAAAATGAAAAACTGTTTTTT
TRBV6-5	13	once	TRBJ1-1	-	CASRDPGRTEAFF	TGTGCCAGCAGGGACCCGGGGCGGACTGAAGCTTTCTTT
TRBV7-9	12	few	TRBJ2-1	-	CASSLEISEQFF	TGTGCCAGCAGCTTAGAGATTTCTGAGCAGTTCTTC
TRBV29-1	13	few	TRBJ2-2	-	CSVKQGYAGELFF	TGCAGCGTGAAACAGGGCTATGCCGGGGAGCTGTTTTTT